Detailed here is one T cell receptor beta chain. Germline values: CDR1 MNHEY, CDR2 SMNVEV (reference sequence). CDR3 size: 15 residues. V shed 6 bases and J 3 bases; nucleotides not matched to a gene: 11. This specimen belongs to a study of blood T cell repertoires in COVID-19. Study-wide context: The United States, Italy and Spain supplied acute and convalescent COVID-19 samples. PBMCs, B-cell-depleted T cells, or T cells were the source of the cDNA or gDNA that made up the material.

As handled by the study authors: Reference gene primer amplification yielded estimated nucleated cell counts. Assay: immunoSEQ multiplex PCR; the TCRdb copy retains only in-frame clones and omits some. From that table come the V and J calls and clone size; the DNA was used to work out D and trimming. Of about 54,000 clones listed, around 90% are singletons. The specimen sequenced was peripheral blood. This clonotype originated in a woman in her sixties or seventies with active or convalescent COVID-19. The V call is TRBV27, the J call TRBJ2-7; TRBD1 agrees at 7 bases. This chain's CDR3 is CASRPGQVAHYEQYF. CDR3 coding DNA: TGTGCCAGCAGACCCGGACAGGTGGCACACTACGAGCAGTACTTC.